This TCR beta chain was observed in a study of blood T cells in healthy people across ages. Study results and limitations: Observed TCR beta diversity showed a strong correlation with the percentage of naive T cells as measured by flow cytometry. Comparison with aged donors showed that long-lived donors had more naive CD4+ cells and higher diversity.

The second PCR ran about 7 to 12 cycles with a sample-barcoded 5' primer and J-beta primers. TCRdb ran MiXCR on the 5' RACE reads and lists one entry per CDR3 protein. The sample consists of around 940,000 distinct CDR3 sequences, 51% of them appearing once. The sample holds a few counts of this clonotype. Its antigen is still unknown. Trimming removed 3 bases from V and 13 bases from J, with 11 bases in between. Germline CDR1 and CDR2: SNHLY and FYNNEI. This CDR3 has 11 amino acids. The authors extracted at least 6 micrograms of total RNA per sample. This sequence joins TRBV2 and TRBJ2-3, with D possibly matching TRBD2 (6 bases). The sequence was obtained from a woman between 55 and 75 years old in good health. The sample comprised blood. This CDR3 is CASSEDYLKYF. DNA of the CDR3: TGTGCCAGCAGTGAGGACTATTTAAAGTATTTT.